The source of this T cell receptor (beta chain) is a study of blood T cell repertoires in COVID-19. The overall study: COVID-19 samples from acute and convalescent phases originated in the United States, Italy and Spain. The analysed material was cDNA or gDNA that came from T cells, B-cell-depleted T cells, or PBMCs.

Original analysis: Reference gene primer amplification gave estimated nucleated cell counts. Sequenced by immunoSEQ multiplex PCR; TCRdb stores in-frame clones only, minus some. V and J calls and clone size are those listed in that table; D and trimming were worked out from the DNA. The sample shows about 250,000 clones, around 83% of them seen only once. The germline CDR1 and CDR2 sequences are KGHDR and SFDVKD. This CDR3 has 15 amino acids. The ends were cut back, 3 bases at V and 1 base at J, with 8 bases in the middle. The clonotype originates from a man older than 75 with acute or convalescent COVID-19. The chain joins TRBV24-1 to TRBJ2-2; D might be TRBD1 (5 bases). Source material: peripheral blood. In nucleotides, the CDR3 is TGTGCCACCAGTGATCCTGACAGGAACACCGGGGAGCTGTTTTTT. It encodes CATSDPDRNTGELFF.